The next 26 T cell receptor beta chains were all read from a single sample in a study of somatic mutations in cytotoxic T cells in rheumatoid arthritis. TCRdb keeps only in-frame clones here, not all; method: immunoSEQ multiplex PCR. The table lists some 5,600 clones, roughly 80% of them singletons. Specimen: CD8+ T cells sorted from blood. These receptors were collected from an adult with rheumatoid arthritis.

This clone appeared once. The chain joins TRBV4-1 to TRBJ1-1; possible D gene TRBD1, 5 bases. The ends were cut back, 3 bases at V and 1 base at J, with 12 bases in the middle. This CDR3 is 15 amino acids long. CDR1 MGHRA and CDR2 YSYEKL come from the germline V gene. The CDR3 sequence: CASSHSRGGNTEAFF. The CDR3 region has the DNA TGCGCCAGCAGCCATTCTAGGGGCGGGAACACTGAAGCTTTCTTT.

The chain uses TRBV10-2 and TRBJ1-1; D is unresolved. V lost 7 bases and J 4 bases, leaving 19 bases between the germline ends. Germline loops: CDR1 WSHSY, CDR2 SAAADI. This CDR3 comprises 15 residues. The CDR3 loop is CASKPTGLLRTEAFF. In nucleotides, the CDR3 is TGCGCCAGCAAACCTACTGGGCTCCTCCGCACTGAAGCTTTCTTT.

This clone showed up just once. The chain carries TRBV19 and TRBJ2-3, with TRBD2 identical over 11 bases. J was trimmed by 8 bases and V by 2 bases; bases with no gene match: 9. CDR3 size: 16 residues. The germline V gene has CDR1 LNHDA and CDR2 SQIVND (reference sequence). CDR3 loop: CASSIMETSGTTTQYF. CDR3 nucleotides: TGTGCCAGTAGTATAATGGAGACTAGCGGGACAACTACGCAGTATTTT.

This chain links TRBV5-5 with TRBJ2-7, with TRBD1 matching over 7 bases. CDR1 is SGHKS and CDR2 is YYEKEE in the germline V gene (reference sequence). This CDR3 comprises 16 residues. The ends lost 4 bases at V and 0 bases at J; junction bases unmatched: 10. For the CDR3, the DNA is TGTGCCAGCAGCCTCCTCCGGGACAGTCGCTCCTACGAGCAGTACTTC. Its protein product is CASSLLRDSRSYEQYF.

Worth noting for this clone: The junction departs from germline at one end; a sequencing error may be responsible. The rearrangement joins TRBV7-9 to TRBJ2-7; TRBD1 matches 11 bases. The CDR3 length is 12 residues. CDR1 SEHNR and CDR2 FQNEAQ come from the germline V gene (reference sequence). The CDR3 DNA is TGTGCCAGCAGTCATAAGGACAGGGGGCTGAACTTC. Residues: CASSHKDRGLNF.

The chain links TRBV4-1 to TRBJ2-7, with D possibly TRBD1 on 6 matching bases. The CDR3 is 15 amino acids. Trimming cost V 1 base and J 0 bases, with 10 bases left between them. CDR1 and CDR2 (germline): MGHRA, YSYEKL. CDR3 sequence (DNA): TGCGCCAGCAGCCAAGGACAGGACCTCTCCTACGAGCAGTACTTC. Its translation is CASSQGQDLSYEQYF.

This chain connects TRBV6-4 to TRBJ1-1; weak D call: TRBD1 (5 bases). V was clipped by 0 bases and J by 8 bases, with 10 bases between them. The CDR3 has 13 amino acids. Germline assignment: CDR1 MRHNA and CDR2 SNTAGT. The CDR3 protein is CASSDSRGAEAFF. The CDR3 coding sequence is TGTGCCAGCAGTGACTCGAGAGGGGCCGAAGCTTTCTTT.

J is TRBJ2-7 and V is TRBV6-4; TRBD2 matches at 7 bases. V was pared by 5 bases and J by 2 bases, with 9 bases of the junction left unmatched. The CDR3 has 15 residues. The germline V gene has CDR1 MRHNA and CDR2 SNTAGT. The CDR3 sequence is CASSPDAGVPYEQYF. CDR3 bases: TGTGCCAGCAGTCCCGATGCGGGGGTGCCCTACGAGCAGTACTTC.

The J gene is TRBJ2-7, the V gene TRBV27, with D maybe TRBD1 (6 bases). The V end lost 3 bases, the J end lost 2 bases, and 11 bases lay between the germline ends. The CDR3 consists of 14 residues. CDR1 is MNHEY and CDR2 is SMNVEV in the germline V gene (reference sequence). This CDR3 is CASSFGQPAYEQYF. The CDR3 nucleotides read TGTGCCAGCAGTTTCGGACAGCCGGCCTACGAGCAGTACTTC.

About this clone: Germline and junction disagree at one end, which may indicate a read error. This chain connects TRBV6-5 to TRBJ1-2; the D is unclear. The CDR3 is made up of 13 amino acids. Germline values: CDR1 MNHEY, CDR2 SVGAGI. The DNA for the CDR3 is TGTGCCAGCAGTACCGGGCCCACCTTTTTTCCCTACTTC. Its protein product is CASSTGPTFFPYF.

This sequence joins TRBV9 and TRBJ2-1; D is perhaps TRBD2 (6 bases). Germline values: CDR1 SGDLS, CDR2 YYNGEE. Trimming stripped 0 bases from V and 0 bases from J, with 7 bases between. The CDR3 totals 15 residues. The DNA of the CDR3 is TGTGCCAGCAGCGTAGTCGGGAGCTCCTACAATGAGCAGTTCTTC. Its translation is CASSVVGSSYNEQFF.

In its sample, this clone was seen a few times. One end of the junction fails to match germline, which may point to a read error. This sequence joins TRBV7-7 and TRBJ1-5; TRBD1 agrees at 9 bases. The CDR3 is 19 amino acids. Germline V gene lookup returns CDR1 SSHAT and CDR2 FNYEAQ (reference sequence). The CDR3 region is CASSSFRGEGQGPRQPQHF. The CDR3 region has the DNA TGTGCTAGCAGCTCCTTTAGGGGGGAGGGACAGGGTCCTCGTCAGCCCCAGCATTTT. Filled out from reference TRBV7-7 and TRBJ1-5, the complete variable domain reads GAGVSQSPRYKVTKRGQDVTLRCDPISSHATLYWYQQALGQGPEFLTYFNYEAQPDKSGLPSDRFSAERPEGSISTLTIQRTEQRDSAMYRCASSSFRGEGQGPRQPQHFGDGTRLSIL.

This chain joins TRBV4-1 and TRBJ1-1; TRBD1 aligns across 7 bases. V trimming: 6 bases; J trimming: 5 bases; junction bases outside the gene matches: 6. The CDR3 totals 13 residues. Germline CDR1 reads MGHRA; CDR2 reads YSYEKL. The CDR3 bases are TGCGCCAGCAGTCCAGGGGGTTGGACTGAAGCTTTCTTT. Encoded protein: CASSPGGWTEAFF.

The rearrangement joins TRBV4-1 to TRBJ2-1; unclear D gene. The CDR3 loop spans 14 amino acids. Germline assignment: CDR1 MGHRA and CDR2 YSYEKL. The V end lost 1 base, the J end lost 9 bases, and 13 bases lay between the germline ends. The CDR3: CASSQVIGSGEQFF. Here the CDR3 DNA reads TGCGCCAGCAGCCAAGTTATCGGGTCGGGTGAGCAGTTCTTC.

The chain combines TRBV7-5 with TRBJ1-2; the table gives TRBD1 as D, unverified against the DNA. TRBV7-5 is described as a pseudogene. The CDR3 loop spans 14 amino acids. CDR3 loop: CVRSFHTPNYGYTF. The DNA for the CDR3 is TGTGTCAGAAGCTTCCACACCCCTAACTATGGCTACACCTTC.

CDR3 protein: CASAGLAGPYEQFF. Written as DNA, the CDR3 is TGTGCCAGCGCGGGACTAGCGGGACCGTATGAGCAGTTCTTC. This rearrangement joins TRBV28 to TRBJ2-1; 13 bases line up with TRBD2. Germline V lookup: CDR1 MDHEN, CDR2 SYDVKM. The CDR3 covers 14 residues. V shed 8 bases, J shed 8 bases, and the junction held 6 bases outside the gene matches.

V gene TRBV7-9 combines with J gene TRBJ2-5; 7 bases agree with TRBD2. CDR1 is SEHNR, CDR2 FQNEAQ, per germline (reference sequence). The V segment lost 6 bases and the J segment 5 bases; nucleotides outside the gene matches: 6. The length of the CDR3 is 13 residues. For the CDR3, the DNA is TGTGCCAGCAGATTTGTGGGGGGGGAGACCCAGTACTTC. This translates into CASRFVGGETQYF.

The rearrangement joins TRBV30 to TRBJ2-3; TRBD1 matches 10 bases. Losses at the gene ends were 2 bases for V and 2 bases for J; bases not matched to a gene: 4. Germline CDR1 and CDR2: GTSNPN and SVGIG (reference sequence). CDR3 size: 15 residues. The CDR3 protein is CAWSFGTGDTDTQYF. CDR3 nucleotide sequence: TGTGCCTGGAGTTTCGGGACAGGGGACACAGATACGCAGTATTTT.

This chain links TRBV28 with TRBJ2-5; no definite D call. This CDR3 has 12 residues. Germline V gene data show CDR1 as MDHEN and CDR2 as SYDVKM. V shed 2 bases and J shed 5 bases, with 6 bases lying between them. The CDR3 region is CASSLRDETQYF. The CDR3 DNA sequence: TGTGCCAGCAGTTTAAGGGATGAGACCCAGTACTTC.

This chain joins TRBV19 and TRBJ2-1, with TRBD2 matching over 8 bases. Germline assignment: CDR1 LNHDA and CDR2 SQIVND (reference sequence). The CDR3 has 18 residues. V gave up 5 bases and J gave up 0 bases; unmatched junction bases: 12. The CDR3: CASSWASGSLVSYNEQFF. CDR3 in DNA: TGTGCCAGTAGTTGGGCGAGCGGGAGTCTCGTCTCCTACAATGAGCAGTTCTTC.

The rearrangement joins TRBV5-1 to TRBJ2-1, with 9 nucleotides matching TRBD2. The CDR3 totals 17 residues. Germline V gene data show CDR1 as SGHRS and CDR2 as YFSETQ. With 3 bases clipped from V and 8 bases from J, the junction kept 15 bases outside the gene matches. CDR3 amino acids: CASSYGFSGSRAYEQFF. The CDR3 DNA reads TGCGCCAGCAGCTACGGCTTTAGCGGGAGTAGGGCATATGAGCAGTTCTTC.

This chain connects TRBV5-5 to TRBJ2-7, with D hard to call. Germline V gives CDR1 SGHKS, CDR2 YYEKEE (reference sequence). The CDR3 extends over 11 amino acids. The V gene lost 3 bases and the J gene lost 4 bases, with 5 bases spanning the gap. The CDR3 loop is CASSSPYEQYF. The CDR3 DNA sequence: TGTGCCAGCAGCTCTCCTTACGAGCAGTACTTC. Combining the CDR3 with reference TRBV5-5 and TRBJ2-7 gives the whole variable domain DAGVTQSPTHLIKTRGQQVTLRCSPISGHKSVSWYQQVLGQGPQFIFQYYEKEERGRGNFPDRFSARQFPNYSSELNVNALLLGDSALYLCASSSPYEQYFGPGTRLTVT.

V and J are TRBV2 and TRBJ2-1, with 8 bases matching TRBD2. Unmatched junction bases numbered 5, after V lost 7 bases and J lost 6 bases. The CDR3 consists of 13 residues. CDR1 is SNHLY and CDR2 is FYNNEI in the germline V gene. CDR3 loop: CASKAGASNEQFF. The CDR3 coding sequence is TGTGCCAGCAAAGCGGGGGCGTCCAATGAGCAGTTCTTC.

This sequence joins TRBV14 and TRBJ2-1; TRBD2 aligns across 7 bases. The CDR3 is 15 amino acids. V shed 2 bases and J 1 base; nucleotides not matched to a gene: 2. Germline CDR1 SGHDN, CDR2 FVKESK. CDR3 nucleotide sequence: TGTGCCAGCAGCCAAACTAGCGAGTCCTACAATGAGCAGTTCTTC. Amino acids: CASSQTSESYNEQFF. The variable domain in full, completed from reference TRBV14 and TRBJ2-1, reads EAGVTQFPSHSVIEKGQTVTLRCDPISGHDNLYWYRRVMGKEIKFLLHFVKESKQDESGMPNNRFLAERTGGTYSTLKVQPAELEDSGVYFCASSQTSESYNEQFFGPGTRLTVL.

V usage is TRBV10-3 and J usage is TRBJ2-2, with TRBD2 identical over 8 bases. The germline gives CDR1 ENHRY, CDR2 SYGVKD. The CDR3 is 15 amino acids. With V trimmed by 5 bases and J by 4 bases, 6 bases remained unmatched. Here the CDR3 reads CAISPAGEGTGELFF. Here the CDR3 DNA reads TGTGCCATCAGTCCAGCGGGAGAGGGCACCGGGGAGCTGTTTTTT.

The chain is built from TRBV4-2 and TRBJ2-6; no definite D call. CDR1 and CDR2 from the germline V gene are LGHNA and YNFKEQ. The germline V and J ends were trimmed by 0 bases and 0 bases, with 6 bases remaining between them. The CDR3 totals 16 residues. The CDR3 region is CASSQDSNSGANVLTF. In DNA form, the CDR3 reads TGTGCCAGCAGCCAAGATTCCAACTCTGGGGCCAACGTCCTGACTTTC.